The rows below give T cell receptor beta chains drawn from one sample of a study of Ad26.COV2.S vaccination and SARS-CoV-2 variants. Assay: immunoSEQ multiplex PCR; the TCRdb copy retains only in-frame clones and omits some. This table has around 270,000 clones, 70% to 90% appearing once. This material consisted of peripheral blood, taken in a trial of Ad26.COV2.S vaccine versus placebo. The receptors stem from a person aged 18-60 years who received the Ad26.COV2.S COVID-19 vaccine or a placebo. Each CDR3 is given with its conserved first and last residue. The order of the fields is V gene, CDR3 protein.

>TRBV7-3
CASSPQGDYNSPLHF
>TRBV25-1
CASSELGGPPFYGYTF
>TRBV28
CASLDRDF
>TRBV4-3
CASSPRTGSGELFF
>TRBV7-2
CASSLEDSKRGYGYTF
>TRBV19
CASSIWGGGNQPQHF
>TRBV14
CASSLETPSHEQYF
>TRBV7-8
CASSRTGATQYF
>TRBV2
CASSPGDPRYTF
>TRBV16
CASHSSRAEKLFF
>TRBV27
CASSYQSKDRAYEQYF
>TRBV2
CASSKGTGINNSNQPQHF
>TRBV9
CASSAPSHEQFF
>TRBV14
CASSQMPKNTGELFF
>TRBV7-6
CASTHGPGQETQYF
>TRBV6-1
CASSEAVGRAWNSPLHF
>TRBV27
CASSPMASEKLFF
>TRBV21-1
CASPKAGTSHEQFF
>TRBV15
CATSRERVEQFF
>TRBV19
CASRRAHRANEKLFF
>TRBV9
CASSTQQGGGEKLFF
>TRBV6-6
CASILHGGTYNEQFF
>TRBV12-3/TRBV12-4
CASSLGVGTEAFF
>TRBV27
CASSLYIGQTQETQYF
>TRBV5-1
CASSLASGQGGDETQYF
>TRBV7-2
CASSSAASGGYNEQFF
>TRBV10-3
CATRPGNQETQYF
>TRBV5-1
CASSQTTGAQGYTF
>TRBV15
CATSTTRDAQETQYF
>TRBV5-1
CASSSGQRDSPLHF
>TRBV24-1
CATSDPGQGATDTQYF
>TRBV4-3
CASSFSGTGNTEAFF
>TRBV7-2
CASSYSPGTRSPNEQFF
>TRBV30
CAWTSGGNQPQHF
>TRBV18
CASSPAVGNQPQHF
>TRBV19
CASSMISLAGADTQYF
>TRBV5-6
CASSPGTANSPLHF
>TRBV6-1
CASSEVGRDGSGYTF
>TRBV11-2
CASSLDSPNSPLHF
>TRBV18
CASSPRTGTSTDTQYF
>TRBV29-1
CSVDGQGIYNEQFF